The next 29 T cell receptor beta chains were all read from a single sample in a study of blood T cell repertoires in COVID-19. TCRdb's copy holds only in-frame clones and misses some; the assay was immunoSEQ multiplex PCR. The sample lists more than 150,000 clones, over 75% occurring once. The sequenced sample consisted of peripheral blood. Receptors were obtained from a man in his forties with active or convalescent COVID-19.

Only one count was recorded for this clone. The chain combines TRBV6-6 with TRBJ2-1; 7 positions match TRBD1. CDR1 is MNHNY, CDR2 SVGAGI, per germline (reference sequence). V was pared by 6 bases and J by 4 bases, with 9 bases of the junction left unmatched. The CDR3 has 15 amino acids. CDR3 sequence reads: CASRDFRDRYNEQFF. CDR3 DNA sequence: TGTGCCAGCAGAGACTTCCGGGACAGATACAATGAGCAGTTCTTC.

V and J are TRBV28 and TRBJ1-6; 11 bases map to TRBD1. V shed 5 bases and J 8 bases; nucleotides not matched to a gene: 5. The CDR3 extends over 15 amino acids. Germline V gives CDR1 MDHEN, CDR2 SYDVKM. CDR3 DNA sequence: TGTGCCAGCAGTACCCGGGACAGGGGGTATTCACCCCTCCACTTT. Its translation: CASSTRDRGYSPLHF.

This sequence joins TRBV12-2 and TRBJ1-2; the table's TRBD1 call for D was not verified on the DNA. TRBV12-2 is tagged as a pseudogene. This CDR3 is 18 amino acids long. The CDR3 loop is CASRHSSNGTGALYGYTF. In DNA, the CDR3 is TGTGCAAGTCGCCACTCCTCGAACGGGACAGGGGCCCTCTATGGCTACACCTTC.

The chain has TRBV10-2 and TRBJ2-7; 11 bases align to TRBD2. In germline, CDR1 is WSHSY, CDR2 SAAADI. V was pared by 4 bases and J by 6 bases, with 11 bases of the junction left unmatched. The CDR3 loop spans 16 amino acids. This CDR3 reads CASSVPSGGTTSEQYF. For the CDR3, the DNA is TGCGCCAGCAGTGTACCTAGCGGGGGGACCACTAGCGAGCAGTACTTC.

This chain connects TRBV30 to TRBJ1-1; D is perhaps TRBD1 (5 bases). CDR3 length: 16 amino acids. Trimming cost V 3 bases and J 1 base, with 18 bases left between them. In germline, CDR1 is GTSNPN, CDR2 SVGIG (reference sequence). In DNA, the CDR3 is TGTGCCTGGAGAGGGGCGGTAAGGGAGGAGAACACTGAAGCTTTCTTT. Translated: CAWRGAVREENTEAFF.

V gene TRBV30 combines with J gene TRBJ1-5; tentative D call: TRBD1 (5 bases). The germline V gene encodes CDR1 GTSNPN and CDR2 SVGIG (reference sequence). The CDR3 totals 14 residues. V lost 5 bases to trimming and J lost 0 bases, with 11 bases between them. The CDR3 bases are TGTGCCTGGGCCGACAGTGTTAGCAATCAGCCCCAGCATTTT. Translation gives CAWADSVSNQPQHF.

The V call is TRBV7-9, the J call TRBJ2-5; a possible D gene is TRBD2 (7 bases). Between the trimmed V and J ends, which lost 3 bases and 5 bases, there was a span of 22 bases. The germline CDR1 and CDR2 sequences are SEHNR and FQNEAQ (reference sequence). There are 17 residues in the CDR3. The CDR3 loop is CASSLGRGGAPSETQYF. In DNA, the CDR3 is TGTGCCAGCAGCTTGGGGCGCGGGGGCGCCCCGAGCGAGACCCAGTACTTC.

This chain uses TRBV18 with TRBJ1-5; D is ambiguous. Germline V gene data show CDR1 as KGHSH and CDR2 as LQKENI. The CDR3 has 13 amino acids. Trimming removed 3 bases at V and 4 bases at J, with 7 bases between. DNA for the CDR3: TGTGCCAGCTCACCGGGAGGAAATCAGCCCCAGCATTTT. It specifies CASSPGGNQPQHF.

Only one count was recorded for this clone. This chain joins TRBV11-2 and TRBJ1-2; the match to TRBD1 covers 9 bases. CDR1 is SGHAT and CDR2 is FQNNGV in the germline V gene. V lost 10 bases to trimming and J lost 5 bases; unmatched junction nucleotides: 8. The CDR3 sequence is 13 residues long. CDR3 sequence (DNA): TGTGCCACCACGGGACAGGGTACTTATGGCTACACCTTC. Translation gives CATTGQGTYGYTF.

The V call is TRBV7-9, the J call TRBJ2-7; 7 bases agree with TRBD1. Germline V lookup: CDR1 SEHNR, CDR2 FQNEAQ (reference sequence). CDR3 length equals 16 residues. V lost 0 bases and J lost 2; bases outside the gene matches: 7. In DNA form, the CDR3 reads TGTGCCAGCAGCTTAGCGCGGGTGAGGGGGCCCTACGAGCAGTACTTC. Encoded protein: CASSLARVRGPYEQYF.

In DNA form, the CDR3 reads TGCGCCAGCAGTGAGTCGGTCGGGACAACTAATGAAAAACTGTTTTTT. Translation: CASSESVGTTNEKLFF. The chain recombines TRBV10-2 with TRBJ1-4; D uncertain. V shed 0 bases and J shed 0 bases, with 8 bases lying between them. CDR3 size: 16 residues. Germline V CDR1 and CDR2: WSHSY, SAAADI.

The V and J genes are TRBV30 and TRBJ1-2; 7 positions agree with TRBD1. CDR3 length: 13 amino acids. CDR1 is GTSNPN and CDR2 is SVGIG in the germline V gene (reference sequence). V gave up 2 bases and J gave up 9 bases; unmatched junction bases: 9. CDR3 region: CAWSPQGVWSYTF. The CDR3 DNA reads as TGTGCCTGGAGTCCCCAGGGGGTTTGGAGCTACACCTTC.

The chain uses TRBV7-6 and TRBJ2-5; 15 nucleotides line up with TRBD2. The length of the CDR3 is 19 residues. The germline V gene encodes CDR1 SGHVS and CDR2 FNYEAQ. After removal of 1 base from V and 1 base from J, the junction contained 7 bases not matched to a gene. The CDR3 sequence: CASSLGTSGGVPPQETQYF. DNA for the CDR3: TGTGCCAGCAGCTTAGGGACTAGCGGGGGGGTACCCCCCCAAGAGACCCAGTACTTC.

The CDR3 DNA reads as TGTGCCAGCAGCGAGGGACAGGGGGCTTTGGAGCAGTACTTC. The encoded protein is CASSEGQGALEQYF. V usage is TRBV9 and J usage is TRBJ2-7; 12 bases line up with TRBD1. This CDR3 comprises 14 residues. V lost 3 bases to trimming and J lost 7 bases; unmatched junction nucleotides: 5. The germline V gene encodes CDR1 SGDLS and CDR2 YYNGEE.

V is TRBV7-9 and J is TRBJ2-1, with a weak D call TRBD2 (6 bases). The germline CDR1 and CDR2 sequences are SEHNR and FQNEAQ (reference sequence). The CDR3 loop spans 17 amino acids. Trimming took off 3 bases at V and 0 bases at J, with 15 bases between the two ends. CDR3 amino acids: CASSLGGLTSSYNEQFF. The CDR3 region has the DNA TGTGCCAGCAGCTTGGGGGGTCTGACCAGCTCCTACAATGAGCAGTTCTTC.

The CDR3 nucleotides are TGTGCCAGCAGCATGCGACCGGACAGCTACTCTGGAAACACCATATATTTT. Protein: CASSMRPDSYSGNTIYF. The genes are TRBV5-6 and TRBJ1-3; D may be TRBD1 (6 bases). V gave up 4 bases and J gave up 0 bases, with 17 bases separating them. CDR3 size: 17 residues. Looked up from germline, CDR1 is SGHDT and CDR2 is YYEEEE.

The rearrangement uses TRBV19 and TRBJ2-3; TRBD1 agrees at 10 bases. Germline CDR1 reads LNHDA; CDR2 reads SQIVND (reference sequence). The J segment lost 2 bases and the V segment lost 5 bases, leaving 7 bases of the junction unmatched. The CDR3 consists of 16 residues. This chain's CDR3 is CASSSLTGGDTDTQYF. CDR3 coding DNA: TGTGCCAGTAGTTCCCTGACAGGGGGCGACACAGATACGCAGTATTTT. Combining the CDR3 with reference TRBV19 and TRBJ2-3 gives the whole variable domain DGGITQSPKYLFRKEGQNVTLSCEQNLNHDAMYWYRQDPGQGLRLIYYSQIVNDFQKGDIAEGYSVSREKKESFPLTVTSAQKNPTAFYLCASSSLTGGDTDTQYFGPGTRLTVL.

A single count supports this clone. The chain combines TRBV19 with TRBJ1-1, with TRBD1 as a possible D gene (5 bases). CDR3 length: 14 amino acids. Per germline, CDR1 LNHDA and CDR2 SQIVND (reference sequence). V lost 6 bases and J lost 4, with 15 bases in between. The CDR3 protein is CASRPLAGGTEAFF. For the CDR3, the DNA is TGTGCCAGTAGGCCCCTCGCCGGGGGCACTGAAGCTTTCTTT.

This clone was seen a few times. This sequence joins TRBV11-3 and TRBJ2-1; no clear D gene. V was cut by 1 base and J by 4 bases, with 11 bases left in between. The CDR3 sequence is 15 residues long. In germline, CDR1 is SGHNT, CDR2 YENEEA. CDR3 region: CASSLGSIIYNEQFF. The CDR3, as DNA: TGTGCCAGCAGCTTAGGTAGTATCATATACAATGAGCAGTTCTTC.

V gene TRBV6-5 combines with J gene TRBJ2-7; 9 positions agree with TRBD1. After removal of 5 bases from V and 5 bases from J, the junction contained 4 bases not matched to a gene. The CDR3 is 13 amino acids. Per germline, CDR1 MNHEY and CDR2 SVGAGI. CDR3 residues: CASSRGQGHEQYF. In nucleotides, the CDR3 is TGTGCCAGCAGTCGCGGACAGGGGCACGAGCAGTACTTC.

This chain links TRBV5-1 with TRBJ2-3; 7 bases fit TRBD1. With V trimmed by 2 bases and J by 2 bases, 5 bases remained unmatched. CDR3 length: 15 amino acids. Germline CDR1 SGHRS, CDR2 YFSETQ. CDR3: CASSFTGDLTDTQYF. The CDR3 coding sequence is TGCGCCAGCAGCTTTACAGGGGACCTCACAGATACGCAGTATTTT.

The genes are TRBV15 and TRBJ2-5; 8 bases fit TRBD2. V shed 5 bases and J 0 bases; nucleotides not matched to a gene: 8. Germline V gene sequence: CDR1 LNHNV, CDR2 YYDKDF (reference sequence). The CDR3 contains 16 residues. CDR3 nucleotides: TGTGCCACCAGCGCAGCGGGGGAGGCAGACCAAGAGACCCAGTACTTC. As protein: CATSAAGEADQETQYF.

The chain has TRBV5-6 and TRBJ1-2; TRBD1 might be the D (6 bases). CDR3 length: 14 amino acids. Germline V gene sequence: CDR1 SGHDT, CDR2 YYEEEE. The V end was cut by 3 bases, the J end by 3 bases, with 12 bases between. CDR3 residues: CASSSPGADYGYTF. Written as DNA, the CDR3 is TGTGCCAGCAGCTCCCCAGGGGCGGACTATGGCTACACCTTC.

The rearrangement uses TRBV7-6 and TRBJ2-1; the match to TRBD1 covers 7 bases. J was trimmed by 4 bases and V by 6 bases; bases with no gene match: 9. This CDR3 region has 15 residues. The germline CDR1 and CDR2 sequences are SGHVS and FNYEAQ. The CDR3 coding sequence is TGTGCCAGCAGACCCGGGACAGAAAAATACAATGAGCAGTTCTTC. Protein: CASRPGTEKYNEQFF.

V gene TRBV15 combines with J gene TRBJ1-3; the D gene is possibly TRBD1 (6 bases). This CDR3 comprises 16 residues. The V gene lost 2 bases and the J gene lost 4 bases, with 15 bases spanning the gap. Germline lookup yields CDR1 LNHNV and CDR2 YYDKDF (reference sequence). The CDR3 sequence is CATSRRSQQGGNTIYF. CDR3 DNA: TGTGCCACCAGCAGACGATCACAACAGGGAGGAAACACCATATATTTT. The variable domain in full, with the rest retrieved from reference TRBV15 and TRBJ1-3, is DAMVIQNPRYQVTQFGKPVTLSCSQTLNHNVMYWYQQKSSQAPKLLFHYYDKDFNNEADTPDNFQSRRPNTSFCFLDIRSPGLGDTAMYLCATSRRSQQGGNTIYFGEGSWLTVV.

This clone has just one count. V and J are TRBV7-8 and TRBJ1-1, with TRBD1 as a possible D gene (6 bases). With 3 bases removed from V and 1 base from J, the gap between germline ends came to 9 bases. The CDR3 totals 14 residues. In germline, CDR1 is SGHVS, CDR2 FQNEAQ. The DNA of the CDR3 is TGTGCCAGCAGCTTGGGACACTCGAACACTGAAGCTTTCTTT. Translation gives CASSLGHSNTEAFF.

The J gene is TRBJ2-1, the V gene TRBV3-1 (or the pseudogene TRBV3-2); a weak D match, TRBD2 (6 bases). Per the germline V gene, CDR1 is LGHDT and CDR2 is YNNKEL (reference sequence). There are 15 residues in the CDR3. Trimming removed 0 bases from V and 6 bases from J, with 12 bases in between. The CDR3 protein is CASSQDLGGFNEQFF. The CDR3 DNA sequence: TGTGCCAGCAGCCAAGATTTGGGGGGATTCAATGAGCAGTTCTTC.

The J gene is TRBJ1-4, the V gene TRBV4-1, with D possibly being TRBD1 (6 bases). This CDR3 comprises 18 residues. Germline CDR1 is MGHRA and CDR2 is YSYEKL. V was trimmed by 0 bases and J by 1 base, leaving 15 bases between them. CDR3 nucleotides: TGCGCCAGCAGCCAAGATTTTCGAGGGGGAATAACTAATGAAAAACTGTTTTTT. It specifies CASSQDFRGGITNEKLFF.

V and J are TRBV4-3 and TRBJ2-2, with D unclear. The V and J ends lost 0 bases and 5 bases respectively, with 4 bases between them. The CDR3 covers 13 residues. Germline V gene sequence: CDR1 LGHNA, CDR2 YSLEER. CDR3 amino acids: CASSQDPTGELFF. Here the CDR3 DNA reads TGCGCCAGCAGCCAAGATCCAACCGGGGAGCTGTTTTTT.